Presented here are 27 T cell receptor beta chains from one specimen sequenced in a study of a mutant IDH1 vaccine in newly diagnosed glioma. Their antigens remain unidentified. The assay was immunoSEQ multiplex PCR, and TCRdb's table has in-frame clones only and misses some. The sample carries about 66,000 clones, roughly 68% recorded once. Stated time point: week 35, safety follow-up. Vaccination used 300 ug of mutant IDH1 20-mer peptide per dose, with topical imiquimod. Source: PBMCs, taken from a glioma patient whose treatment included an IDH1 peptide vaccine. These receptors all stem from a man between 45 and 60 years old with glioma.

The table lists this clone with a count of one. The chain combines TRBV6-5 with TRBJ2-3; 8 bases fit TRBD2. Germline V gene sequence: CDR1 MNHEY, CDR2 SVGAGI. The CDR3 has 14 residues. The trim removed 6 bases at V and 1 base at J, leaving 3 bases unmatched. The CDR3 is CASRPGGGTDTQYF. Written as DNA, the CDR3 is TGTGCCAGCAGACCGGGAGGGGGCACAGATACGCAGTATTTT.

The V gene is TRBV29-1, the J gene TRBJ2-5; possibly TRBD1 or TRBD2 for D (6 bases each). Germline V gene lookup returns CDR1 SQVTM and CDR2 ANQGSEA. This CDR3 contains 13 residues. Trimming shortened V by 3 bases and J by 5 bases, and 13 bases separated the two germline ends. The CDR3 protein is CSVEGGRRETQYF. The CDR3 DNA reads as TGCAGCGTTGAGGGGGGCAGGAGGGAGACCCAGTACTTC. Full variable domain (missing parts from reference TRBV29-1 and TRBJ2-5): SAVISQKPSRDICQRGTSLTIQCQVDSQVTMMFWYRQQPGQSLTLIATANQGSEATYESGFVIDKFPISRPNLTFSTLTVSNMSPEDSSIYLCSVEGGRRETQYFGPGTRLLVL.

As DNA, the CDR3 is TGTGCCAGCTTTAGCCATCAAGAGACCCAGTACTTC. This encodes CASFSHQETQYF. The chain uses TRBV25-1 and TRBJ2-5; D unclear. Trimming pared 8 bases from V and 2 bases from J, leaving 9 bases between. This CDR3 has 12 amino acids. Germline-derived CDR1 and CDR2 are MGHDK and SYGVNS.

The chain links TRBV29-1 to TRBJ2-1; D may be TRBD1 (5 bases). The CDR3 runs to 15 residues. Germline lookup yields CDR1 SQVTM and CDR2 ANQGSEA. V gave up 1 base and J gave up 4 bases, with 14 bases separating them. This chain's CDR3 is CSVEVGLNSYNEQFF. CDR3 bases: TGCAGCGTTGAAGTGGGGCTAAATTCTTACAATGAGCAGTTCTTC.

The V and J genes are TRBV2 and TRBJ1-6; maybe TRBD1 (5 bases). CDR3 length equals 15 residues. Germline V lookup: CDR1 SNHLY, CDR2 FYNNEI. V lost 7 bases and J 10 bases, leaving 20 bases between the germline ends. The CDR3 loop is CASIPTGARGSPLHF. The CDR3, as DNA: TGTGCCAGCATTCCAACCGGGGCCCGAGGGTCACCCCTCCACTTT. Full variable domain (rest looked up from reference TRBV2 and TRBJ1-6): EPEVTQTPSHQVTQMGQEVILRCVPISNHLYFYWYRQILGQKVEFLVSFYNNEISEKSEIFDDQFSVERPDGSNFTLKIRSTKLEDSAMYFCASIPTGARGSPLHFGNGTRLTVT.

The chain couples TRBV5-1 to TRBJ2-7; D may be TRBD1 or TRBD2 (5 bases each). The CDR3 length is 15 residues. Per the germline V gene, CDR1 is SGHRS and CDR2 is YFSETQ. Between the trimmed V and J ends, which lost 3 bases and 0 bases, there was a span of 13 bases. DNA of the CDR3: TGCGCCAGCAGCTCCTCCGGGGCCCACTCCTACGAGCAGTACTTC. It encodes CASSSSGAHSYEQYF.

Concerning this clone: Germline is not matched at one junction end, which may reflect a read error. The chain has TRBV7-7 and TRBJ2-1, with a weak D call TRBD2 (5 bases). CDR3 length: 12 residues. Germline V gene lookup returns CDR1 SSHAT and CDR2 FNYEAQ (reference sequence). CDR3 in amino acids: CASSNAGNEQFF. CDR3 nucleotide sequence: TGTGCTAGCAGCAACGCGGGCAATGAGCAGTTCTTC.

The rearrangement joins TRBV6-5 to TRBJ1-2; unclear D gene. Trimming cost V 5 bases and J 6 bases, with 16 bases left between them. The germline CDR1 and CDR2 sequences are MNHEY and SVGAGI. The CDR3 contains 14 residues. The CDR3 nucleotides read TGTGCCAGCAGTCTGAACCTCTGGTGGGATGGCTACACCTTC. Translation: CASSLNLWWDGYTF.

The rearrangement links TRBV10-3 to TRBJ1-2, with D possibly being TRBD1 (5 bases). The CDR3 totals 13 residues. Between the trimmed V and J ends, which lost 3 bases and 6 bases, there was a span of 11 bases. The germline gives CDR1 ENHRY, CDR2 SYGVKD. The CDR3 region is CAISEPGRNGYTF. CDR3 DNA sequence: TGTGCCATCAGTGAACCGGGACGGAATGGCTACACCTTC.

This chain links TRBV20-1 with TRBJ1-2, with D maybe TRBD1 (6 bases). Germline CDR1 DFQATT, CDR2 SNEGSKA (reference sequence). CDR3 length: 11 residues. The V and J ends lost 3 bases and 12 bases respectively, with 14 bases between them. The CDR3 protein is CSARGQGSHTF. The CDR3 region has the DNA TGCAGTGCTAGGGGACAAGGGTCCCACACCTTC.

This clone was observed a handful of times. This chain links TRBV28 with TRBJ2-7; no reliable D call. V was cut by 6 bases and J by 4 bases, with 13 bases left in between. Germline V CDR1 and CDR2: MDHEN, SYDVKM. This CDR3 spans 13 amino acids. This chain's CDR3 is CASSDTESYEQYF. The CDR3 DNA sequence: TGTGCCAGCAGCGACACCGAATCTTACGAGCAGTACTTC.

CDR3 in DNA: TGTGCCAGCAGTGACTCGGGCAGGGACACCGGGGAGCTGTTTTTT. It specifies CASSDSGRDTGELFF. The V gene is TRBV6-4, the J gene TRBJ2-2; the D gene is possibly TRBD1 (5 bases). Germline lookup yields CDR1 MRHNA and CDR2 SNTAGT. V gave up 0 bases and J gave up 3 bases, with 8 bases separating them. The CDR3 length is 15 residues.

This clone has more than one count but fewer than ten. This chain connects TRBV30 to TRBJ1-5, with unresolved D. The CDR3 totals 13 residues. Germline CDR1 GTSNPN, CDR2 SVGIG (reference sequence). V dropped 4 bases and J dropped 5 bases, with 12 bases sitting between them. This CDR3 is CAWTQRSDQPQHF. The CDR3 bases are TGTGCCTGGACCCAAAGAAGTGATCAGCCCCAGCATTTT.

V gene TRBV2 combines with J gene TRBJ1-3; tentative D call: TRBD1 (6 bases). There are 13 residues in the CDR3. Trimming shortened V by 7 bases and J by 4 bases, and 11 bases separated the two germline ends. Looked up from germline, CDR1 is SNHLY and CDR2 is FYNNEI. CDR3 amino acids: CASNRAIGNTIYF. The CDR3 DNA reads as TGTGCCAGCAACAGGGCCATCGGAAACACCATATATTTT.

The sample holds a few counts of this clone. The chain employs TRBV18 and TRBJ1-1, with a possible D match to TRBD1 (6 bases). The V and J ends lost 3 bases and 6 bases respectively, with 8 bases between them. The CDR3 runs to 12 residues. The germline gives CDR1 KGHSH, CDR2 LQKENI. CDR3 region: CASSPQGPEAFF. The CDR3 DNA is TGTGCCAGCTCACCTCAGGGGCCTGAAGCTTTCTTT.

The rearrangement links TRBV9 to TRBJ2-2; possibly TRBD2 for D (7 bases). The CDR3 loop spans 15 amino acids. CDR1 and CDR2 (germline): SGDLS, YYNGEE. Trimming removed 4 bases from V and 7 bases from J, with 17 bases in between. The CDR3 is CASSPLRGTSGELFF. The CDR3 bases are TGTGCCAGCAGCCCCTTGCGGGGGACAAGCGGGGAGCTGTTTTTT.

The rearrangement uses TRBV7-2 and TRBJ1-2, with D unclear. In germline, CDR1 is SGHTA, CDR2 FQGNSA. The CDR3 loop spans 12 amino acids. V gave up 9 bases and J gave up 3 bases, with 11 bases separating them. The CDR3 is CARREADYGYTF. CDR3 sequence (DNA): TGTGCCAGGAGGGAGGCGGACTATGGCTACACCTTC.

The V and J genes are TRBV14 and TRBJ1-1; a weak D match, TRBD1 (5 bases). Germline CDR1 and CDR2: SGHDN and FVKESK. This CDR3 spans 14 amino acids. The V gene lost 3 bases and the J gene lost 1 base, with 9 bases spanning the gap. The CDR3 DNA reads TGTGCCAGCAGCCACCTGACAGAGAACACTGAAGCTTTCTTT. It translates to CASSHLTENTEAFF.

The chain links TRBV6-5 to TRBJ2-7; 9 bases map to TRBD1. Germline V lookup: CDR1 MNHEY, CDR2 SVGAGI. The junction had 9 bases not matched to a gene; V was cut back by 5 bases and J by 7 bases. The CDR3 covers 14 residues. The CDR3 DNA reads TGTGCCAGCAGTCGACAGGGGGGAAGGGGAGAGCAGTACTTC. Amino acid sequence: CASSRQGGRGEQYF.

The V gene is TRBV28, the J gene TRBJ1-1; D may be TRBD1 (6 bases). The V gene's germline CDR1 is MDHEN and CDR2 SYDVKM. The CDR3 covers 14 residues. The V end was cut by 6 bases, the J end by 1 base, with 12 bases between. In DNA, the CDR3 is TGTGCCAGCAGCCAGGACAGAGAGAACACTGAAGCTTTCTTT. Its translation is CASSQDRENTEAFF.

CDR3 in amino acids: CASSLELAGTDTQYF. CDR3 nucleotide sequence: TGCGCCAGCAGCTTGGAGCTAGCGGGTACAGATACGCAGTATTTT. The chain employs TRBV5-1 and TRBJ2-3; 8 bases map to TRBD2. The CDR3 contains 15 residues. V gave up 0 bases and J gave up 3 bases; unmatched junction bases: 3. CDR1 is SGHRS and CDR2 is YFSETQ in the germline V gene. Full variable domain (missing parts from reference TRBV5-1 and TRBJ2-3): KAGVTQTPRYLIKTRGQQVTLSCSPISGHRSVSWYQQTPGQGLQFLFEYFSETQRNKGNFPGRFSGRQFSNSRSEMNVSTLELGDSALYLCASSLELAGTDTQYFGPGTRLTVL.

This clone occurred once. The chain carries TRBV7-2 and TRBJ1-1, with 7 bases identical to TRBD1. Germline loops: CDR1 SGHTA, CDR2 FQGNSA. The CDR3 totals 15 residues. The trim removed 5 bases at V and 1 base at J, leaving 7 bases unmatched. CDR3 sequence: CASSARGAGNTEAFF. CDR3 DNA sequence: TGTGCCAGCAGCGCCAGGGGGGCCGGGAACACTGAAGCTTTCTTT.

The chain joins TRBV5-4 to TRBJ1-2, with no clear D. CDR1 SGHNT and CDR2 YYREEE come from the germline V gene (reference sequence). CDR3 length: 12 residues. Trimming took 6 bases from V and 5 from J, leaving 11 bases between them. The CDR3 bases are TGTGCCAGCACCGGCCGGCTATATGGCTACACCTTC. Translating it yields CASTGRLYGYTF.

The CDR3 is CASSPAGLDYGYTF. The CDR3 region has the DNA TGCGCCAGCAGCCCGGCGGGGTTGGACTATGGCTACACCTTC. The rearrangement links TRBV4-3 to TRBJ1-2, with D uncertain. Germline V gene data show CDR1 as LGHNA and CDR2 as YSLEER. The CDR3 is 14 residues long. Trimming left V 4 bases short and J 3 bases short, with 12 bases between.

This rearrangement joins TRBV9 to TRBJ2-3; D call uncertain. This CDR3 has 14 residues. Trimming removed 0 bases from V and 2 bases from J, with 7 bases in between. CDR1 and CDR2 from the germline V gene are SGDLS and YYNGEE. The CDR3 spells CASSVVPVTDTQYF. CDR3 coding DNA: TGTGCCAGCAGCGTAGTCCCGGTCACAGATACGCAGTATTTT. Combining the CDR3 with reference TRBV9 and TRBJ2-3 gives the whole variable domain DSGVTQTPKHLITATGQRVTLRCSPRSGDLSVYWYQQSLDQGLQFLIQYYNGEERAKGNILERFSAQQFPDLHSELNLSSLELGDSALYFCASSVVPVTDTQYFGPGTRLTVL.

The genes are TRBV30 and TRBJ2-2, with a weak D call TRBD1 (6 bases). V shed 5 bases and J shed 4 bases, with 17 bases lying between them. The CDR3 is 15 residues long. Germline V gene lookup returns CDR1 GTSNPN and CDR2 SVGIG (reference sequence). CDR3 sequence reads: CAWRDKARATGELFF. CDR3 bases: TGTGCCTGGCGGGACAAGGCTCGCGCCACCGGGGAGCTGTTTTTT.

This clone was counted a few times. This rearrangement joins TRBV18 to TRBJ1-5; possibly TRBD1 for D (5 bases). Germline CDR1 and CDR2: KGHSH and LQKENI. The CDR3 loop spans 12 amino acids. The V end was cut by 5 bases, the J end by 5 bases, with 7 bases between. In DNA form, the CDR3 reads TGTGCCAGCTCAACCAGGGATCAGCCCCAGCATTTT. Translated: CASSTRDQPQHF.